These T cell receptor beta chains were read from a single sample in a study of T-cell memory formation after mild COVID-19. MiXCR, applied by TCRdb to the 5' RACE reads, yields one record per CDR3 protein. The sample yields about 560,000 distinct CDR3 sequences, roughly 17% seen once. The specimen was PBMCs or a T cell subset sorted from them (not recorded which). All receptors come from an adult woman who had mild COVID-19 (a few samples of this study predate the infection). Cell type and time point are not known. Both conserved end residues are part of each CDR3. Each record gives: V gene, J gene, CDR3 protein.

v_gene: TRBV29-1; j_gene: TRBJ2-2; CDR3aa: CSVDGGQFTGELFF
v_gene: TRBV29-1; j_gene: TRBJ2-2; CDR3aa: CSVEDFYGGATGELFF
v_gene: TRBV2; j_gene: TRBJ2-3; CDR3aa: CATLSGGRNTQYF
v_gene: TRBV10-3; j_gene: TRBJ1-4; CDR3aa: CAISESGNEKLFF
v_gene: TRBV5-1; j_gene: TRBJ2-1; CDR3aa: CASSSTGTYYNEQFF
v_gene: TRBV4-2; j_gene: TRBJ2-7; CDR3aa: CASSQDLSSGRDYEQYF
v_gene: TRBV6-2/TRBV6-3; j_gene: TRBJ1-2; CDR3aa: CASSYHPSGLRNYGYTF
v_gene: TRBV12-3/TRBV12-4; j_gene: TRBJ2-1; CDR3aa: CASSFRGDNEQFF
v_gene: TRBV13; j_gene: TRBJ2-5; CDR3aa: CASSDLGVRETQYF
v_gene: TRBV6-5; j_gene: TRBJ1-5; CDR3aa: CASSYGGSGSNQPQHF